A single sample gave rise to the 3 T cell receptor beta chains below, sequenced in a study of circulating CD8 cells and anti-PD-1 response in melanoma. Using roughly 15 ng of total RNA, TCR libraries were made with the QIAseq Immune Repertoire TCR panel. TCRdb processed the reads anew with MiXCR; each CDR3 protein has one entry. The table has under 650 distinct CDR3 sequences, around 9.1% seen once. Sorting of live CD3+CD8+TCRalphabeta+ cells by PD-1 and/or TIGIT gave four subsets. This sample comprised CD8+ T cells from PBMCs, obtained at baseline or after one month of anti-PD-1 therapy (not recorded which). Every receptor here comes from a human donor with melanoma.

By its share, this clonotype is medium-sized. A single base separates this from a much larger clone, so it may be a read error. The genes are TRBV28 and TRBJ2-7; D might be TRBD1 or TRBD2, each matching 5 bases. Trimming cost V 6 bases and J 2 bases, with 20 bases left between them. In germline, CDR1 is MDHEN, CDR2 SYDVKM. The CDR3 has 16 amino acids. CDR3 amino acids: CASRGIGAGGPYEQYF. For the CDR3, the DNA is TGTGCCAGCAGGGGAATAGGGGCTGGCGGGCCCTACGAGCAGTACTTC.

By sample fraction, this clonotype is medium-sized. The chain couples TRBV29-1 to TRBJ1-2, with D tentatively TRBD1 (5 bases). CDR1 and CDR2 from the germline V gene are SQVTM and ANQGSEA. This CDR3 has 14 amino acids. The V end lost 1 base, the J end lost 1 base, and 10 bases lay between the germline ends. In DNA form, the CDR3 reads TGCAGCGTTGAAGTCGGGGGGATTAACTATGGCTACACCTTC. This encodes CSVEVGGINYGYTF.

In this sample, this clonotype turned up a few times. The chain uses TRBV4-2 and TRBJ2-3; D remains unclear. Per germline, CDR1 LGHNA and CDR2 YNFKEQ. Trimming removed 0 bases at V and 3 bases at J, with 4 bases between. The CDR3 runs 13 residues. In DNA, the CDR3 is TGTGCCAGCAGCCAAGAGAGGACAGATACGCAGTATTTT. Translating gives CASSQERTDTQYF.